The clone carrying this TCR beta chain was detected a few times. A clone one base away is much larger, so this may be a read error. Stable Graves' hyperthyroidism meant no ophthalmopathy progression within 18 months. Uncontrolled infection, other autoimmune disease, pregnancy or lactation disqualified patients from enrolment. This CDR3 has 15 amino acids. The J segment lost 4 bases and the V segment lost 5 bases, leaving 4 bases of the junction unmatched. CDR1 is SEHNR and CDR2 is FQNEAQ in the germline V gene (reference sequence). Amplification targeted TCR beta CDR3 regions from RNA transcripts. With the HTBI primer set, the TCR CDR3 went through a first round of RT-PCR. MiXCR, applied by TCRdb to the multiplex PCR reads, yields one record per CDR3 protein. The sample has hundreds of thousands of distinct CDR3 sequences, more than 20% seen once. The data derive from a study of T cells in Graves' hyperthyroidism and ophthalmopathy.

V and J are TRBV7-9 and TRBJ2-3, with 12 bases lining up with TRBD2. The sequenced sample consisted of blood. The receptor comes from a man between 45 and 60 years old with Graves' hyperthyroidism. The CDR3 reads CASSTTSGSPDTQYF. In nucleotides, the CDR3 is TGTGCCAGCAGCACGACTAGCGGGAGCCCAGATACGCAGTATTTT.